The clone carrying this TCR beta chain occurred a few times. Its specificity is not known. V shed 5 bases and J shed 1 base, with 12 bases lying between them. CDR3 length: 15 residues. CDR1 and CDR2 from the germline V gene are SGHRS and YFSETQ. A quantitative 5'-RACE method, one with molecular barcodes, was used to make TCR beta libraries. Via MiXCR, TCRdb re-called the 5' RACE reads, giving one row per CDR3 protein. This sample has roughly 440,000 distinct CDR3 sequences, with under 20% found just once. The source of the sample is a study of CD8 T cells in ankylosing spondylitis. Notes on the study in general: Matched synovial fluid from ankylosing spondylitis patients was reported to be enriched for disease-linked clones. Researchers report that disease-linked clones proved CD8+ and relatively rare in peripheral blood. Seemingly characteristic of ankylosing spondylitis blood was a TCR beta motif consisting of about 8 highly homologous variants.

The receptor was derived from a male donor with ankylosing spondylitis. V is TRBV5-1 and J is TRBJ2-2; maybe TRBD1 (6 bases). Material: blood, either unsorted or a sorted T cell fraction (not recorded which). The CDR3, as DNA: TGCGCCAGCAGACCCGACAGGCTGAACACCGGGGAGCTGTTTTTT. Its protein product is CASRPDRLNTGELFF. Full variable domain (remainder filled in from reference TRBV5-1 and TRBJ2-2): KAGVTQTPRYLIKTRGQQVTLSCSPISGHRSVSWYQQTPGQGLQFLFEYFSETQRNKGNFPGRFSGRQFSNSRSEMNVSTLELGDSALYLCASRPDRLNTGELFFGEGSRLTVL.